Below are 20 T cell receptor beta chains sequenced from a single sample in a study of blood T cells in healthy people across ages. Through a sample-barcoded 5' primer and a J-beta primer mix, a second PCR was run for roughly 6 to 12 cycles. A single record per CDR3 protein comes from TCRdb applying MiXCR to the 5' RACE reads. The table includes 1.5 million to 2 million distinct CDR3 sequences, around half detected once. The sequenced material came from blood. These receptors originate from a woman aged 35 to 49 in good health.

The DNA for the CDR3 is TGTGCCAGTAGTATCGGGGGAGTTGCCAAAAACATTCAGTACTTC. Protein product: CASSIGGVAKNIQYF. V is TRBV19 and J is TRBJ2-4; maybe TRBD2 (6 bases). Per germline, CDR1 LNHDA and CDR2 SQIVND (reference sequence). The V end lost 3 bases, the J end lost 1 base, and 10 bases lay between the germline ends. The CDR3 spans 15 residues.

Only a few counts were recorded for this clonotype. V gene TRBV7-3 combines with J gene TRBJ2-5; tentatively, D is TRBD2 (5 bases). Germline-derived CDR1 and CDR2 are SGHTA and FQGTGA. This CDR3 has 15 amino acids. V gave up 0 bases and J gave up 5 bases, with 13 bases separating them. The CDR3 region is CASSLTAGAGETQYF. CDR3 DNA: TGTGCCAGCAGCTTAACCGCGGGTGCCGGCGAGACCCAGTACTTC.

The V and J genes are TRBV14 and TRBJ1-1; unclear D gene. CDR1 SGHDN and CDR2 FVKESK come from the germline V gene. The V end lost 2 bases, the J end lost 5 bases, and 12 bases lay between the germline ends. The CDR3 is made up of 14 amino acids. The CDR3 spells CASSQIVGRTEAFF. CDR3 nucleotides: TGTGCCAGCAGCCAAATCGTGGGGAGGACTGAAGCTTTCTTT.

The rearrangement uses TRBV6-2 or TRBV6-3 and TRBJ2-6; TRBD2 is a possible D gene (5 bases). V lost 5 bases, J lost 4 bases, and 18 bases lay in between. The CDR3 is 17 amino acids. Per the germline V gene, CDR1 is MNHEY and CDR2 is SVGEGT. Here the CDR3 reads CASSPLGLAFGANVLTF. The CDR3, as DNA: TGTGCCAGCAGTCCCCTTGGACTGGCCTTCGGGGCCAACGTCCTGACTTTC.

The rearrangement uses TRBV4-1 and TRBJ1-2, with a tentative D call TRBD1 (5 bases). CDR1 and CDR2 (germline): MGHRA, YSYEKL. The CDR3 is 15 residues long. Trimming cost V 4 bases and J 7 bases, with 19 bases left between them. CDR3 sequence (DNA): TGCGCCAGCAGCCCGTCCCAGGCAGGGCCGGGTGGCTACACCTTC. Translating gives CASSPSQAGPGGYTF.

Notes on this clonotype: At one of its ends the junction is not consistent with the germline gene, which may arise from a read error. This chain connects TRBV7-3 to TRBJ2-5; D gene ambiguous. There are 13 residues in the CDR3. In germline, CDR1 is SGHTA, CDR2 FQGTGA. DNA for the CDR3: TGTGCCAGCAGCGTAACTTTCTCGGAGACCCAGTACTTC. This codes for CASSVTFSETQYF.

The chain uses TRBV19 and TRBJ2-5; 9 nucleotides agree with TRBD2. Germline-derived CDR1 and CDR2 are LNHDA and SQIVND (reference sequence). This CDR3 is built from 14 residues. The trim removed 6 bases at V and 9 bases at J, leaving 11 bases unmatched. As DNA, the CDR3 is TGTGCCAGTAGGGTAGCGGGGGAATCAAGGGCCCAGTACTTC. Its translation: CASRVAGESRAQYF.

The chain combines TRBV12-3 or TRBV12-4 with TRBJ1-2, with TRBD1 identical over 7 bases. Unmatched junction bases numbered 15, after V lost 5 bases and J lost 6 bases. The CDR3 covers 16 residues. The chain's CDR3 is CASSGRQGPGVHGYTF. As DNA, the CDR3 is TGTGCCAGCAGTGGACGACAGGGACCAGGGGTTCATGGCTACACCTTC.

As concerns this clonotype: Sequence at one end of the junction differs from germline and may be a read error. This chain links TRBV5-5 with TRBJ2-3; possible D gene TRBD1, 6 bases. Germline CDR1 SGHKS, CDR2 YYEKEE (reference sequence). This CDR3 region has 16 residues. The CDR3: CASSLDGGAKADTQYF. The CDR3 region has the DNA TGTGCCAGTAGCTTGGATGGGGGCGCAAAAGCAGATACGCAGTATTTT.

This chain joins TRBV4-3 and TRBJ2-7; 7 bases fit TRBD1. Near its end, the DNA agrees better with TRBJ2-4, so the J call may be wrong. CDR1 is LGHNA and CDR2 is YSLEER in the germline V gene. This CDR3 region has 15 residues. CDR3 protein: CASSQVSGTANIQYF. As DNA, the CDR3 is TGCGCCAGCAGCCAAGTGTCAGGGACAGCTAACATTCAGTACTTC.

V usage is TRBV29-1 and J usage is TRBJ2-7; D may correspond to TRBD1 or TRBD2 (5 bases each). The CDR3 runs 14 residues. The V gene lost 4 bases and the J gene lost 0 bases, with 13 bases spanning the gap. Germline V gene sequence: CDR1 SQVTM, CDR2 ANQGSEA. CDR3 DNA sequence: TGCAGCGTTGTAAGAGAGGGGAGCTCCTACGAGCAGTACTTC. This encodes CSVVREGSSYEQYF.

This clonotype came up many times. The V gene is TRBV7-2, the J gene TRBJ2-7; 8 bases map to TRBD2. Trimming cost V 2 bases and J 0 bases; bases outside gene matches: 3. CDR1 is SGHTA and CDR2 is FQGNSA in the germline V gene. CDR3 length: 15 amino acids. The DNA of the CDR3 is TGTGCCAGCAGCTTAAGCGGGGGCAGCTCCTACGAGCAGTACTTC. Translating gives CASSLSGGSSYEQYF.

The gene calls are TRBV20-1 and TRBJ1-2, with a possible D match to TRBD1 (5 bases). From germline, CDR1 is DFQATT and CDR2 SNEGSKA (reference sequence). CDR3 length: 14 amino acids. The V gene lost 3 bases and the J gene lost 8 bases, with 19 bases spanning the gap. CDR3 DNA: TGCAGTGCTAGTTCGAGAGGGACGCCGGGGGGCTACACCTTC. Its translation: CSASSRGTPGGYTF.

This clonotype was detected a few times. The chain uses TRBV5-1 and TRBJ2-3; the match to TRBD1 covers 7 bases. V lost 0 bases, J lost 3 bases, and 4 bases stayed unmatched. Germline CDR1 and CDR2: SGHRS and YFSETQ. This CDR3 has 15 amino acids. The CDR3 is CASSLDRGMTDTQYF. The CDR3 nucleotides are TGCGCCAGCAGCTTGGACAGGGGAATGACAGATACGCAGTATTTT. The complete variable domain, with remaining parts taken from reference TRBV5-1 and TRBJ2-3, reads KAGVTQTPRYLIKTRGQQVTLSCSPISGHRSVSWYQQTPGQGLQFLFEYFSETQRNKGNFPGRFSGRQFSNSRSEMNVSTLELGDSALYLCASSLDRGMTDTQYFGPGTRLTVL.

The rearrangement uses TRBV14 and TRBJ1-1; D is uncertain. The CDR3 spans 13 residues. In germline, CDR1 is SGHDN, CDR2 FVKESK. V was pared by 0 bases and J by 10 bases, with 12 bases between. CDR3: CASSQDTVLRAFF. The CDR3 bases are TGTGCCAGCAGCCAAGACACAGTCCTGAGAGCTTTCTTT.

This clonotype turned up a few times. V gene TRBV4-1 combines with J gene TRBJ2-7; 8 bases line up with TRBD1. Germline values: CDR1 MGHRA, CDR2 YSYEKL. The V gene end was trimmed by 6 bases and the J gene end by 6 bases; junction bases not matched to a gene: 10. This CDR3 is built from 14 residues. CDR3 sequence: CASRVQGARGEQYF. In DNA form, the CDR3 reads TGCGCCAGCAGAGTGCAGGGGGCGAGAGGCGAGCAGTACTTC.

The V and J genes are TRBV2 and TRBJ2-4, with D possibly being TRBD1 or TRBD2 (5 bases each). Trimming took off 9 bases at V and 15 bases at J, with 15 bases between the two ends. This CDR3 region has 10 residues. Germline CDR1 is SNHLY and CDR2 is FYNNEI. CDR3 residues: CASRGPGMYF. In nucleotides, the CDR3 is TGTGCCAGTAGGGGACCGGGGATGTACTTC.

This clonotype was found a few times. This rearrangement joins TRBV5-4 to TRBJ2-7; D uncertain. Germline V gene data show CDR1 as SGHNT and CDR2 as YYREEE (reference sequence). This CDR3 has 13 amino acids. Trimming left V 4 bases short and J 6 bases short, with 14 bases between. In nucleotides, the CDR3 is TGTGCCAGCAGCGTGAAGGGTGTGGGCGAGCAGTACTTC. Translation: CASSVKGVGEQYF.

The chain links TRBV20-1 to TRBJ2-3; D unclear. Germline lookup yields CDR1 DFQATT and CDR2 SNEGSKA (reference sequence). The CDR3 has 10 amino acids. Trimming cost V 8 bases and J 6 bases, with 9 bases left between them. DNA for the CDR3: TGCAGTCCCCTGGGGGATACGCAGTATTTT. This translates into CSPLGDTQYF.

The chain employs TRBV3-1 and TRBJ2-6; TRBD2 aligns across 9 bases. CDR1 and CDR2 from the germline V gene are LGHDT and YNNKEL (reference sequence). The CDR3 totals 18 residues. Germline trimming cut 2 bases from V and 5 bases from J; bases unmatched to any gene: 10. The CDR3 region is CASSQKFAGGPRANVLTF. The CDR3 DNA follows: TGTGCCAGCAGCCAAAAATTCGCGGGGGGGCCGCGGGCCAACGTCCTGACTTTC.